This entry lists 13 T cell receptor beta chains sequenced from one sample in a study of T cell responses to AZD1222 COVID-19 vaccine. The data were produced by immunoSEQ multiplex PCR, yet TCRdb's version contains in-frame clones alone and is incomplete. The sample shows under 150,000 clones, approximately 88% of them seen only once. The starting material was peripheral blood, obtained on day 0 of AZD1222 vaccination. These receptors were collected from an adult in good health.

This rearrangement joins TRBV7-3 to TRBJ2-2; 12 bases are a match to TRBD2. Germline V gives CDR1 SGHTA, CDR2 FQGTGA. This CDR3 is built from 18 residues. J gave up 1 base and V 5 bases, and 8 bases lay outside the gene matches. The CDR3 sequence is CASSPRLAGAMNTGELFF. The CDR3 DNA reads TGTGCCAGCAGCCCGCGACTAGCGGGGGCCATGAACACCGGGGAGCTGTTTTTT.

The chain combines TRBV4-1 with TRBJ1-1; a possible D gene is TRBD1 (5 bases). The V and J ends lost 1 base and 3 bases respectively, with 15 bases between them. The CDR3 loop spans 16 amino acids. Germline V gene sequence: CDR1 MGHRA, CDR2 YSYEKL. Here the CDR3 reads CASSQVGRTRHTEAFF. The CDR3 nucleotides are TGCGCCAGCAGCCAAGTGGGACGGACAAGGCACACTGAAGCTTTCTTT.

The rearrangement links TRBV2 to TRBJ1-5, with D unresolved. This CDR3 is 15 amino acids long. The V gene lost 4 bases and the J gene lost 0 bases, with 10 bases spanning the gap. Germline V gene data show CDR1 as SNHLY and CDR2 as FYNNEI. The CDR3 DNA reads TGTGCCAGCAGTGGTATGGGGTATAGCAATCAGCCCCAGCATTTT. Translating it yields CASSGMGYSNQPQHF.

The CDR3, as DNA: TGTGCCAGCAGCCAACCGGGACAGGGGAGCTATGGCTACACCTTC. Protein product: CASSQPGQGSYGYTF. The chain links TRBV4-2 to TRBJ1-2; 10 bases fit TRBD1. CDR1 is LGHNA and CDR2 is YNFKEQ in the germline V gene. The CDR3 spans 15 residues. With V trimmed by 2 bases and J by 4 bases, 4 bases remained unmatched.

The sample holds a few counts of this clone. In DNA, the CDR3 is TGCGCCAGCAGCTACCCCTCTAGCGGTTCCTACAATGAGCAGTTCTTC. This sequence encodes CASSYPSSGSYNEQFF. The chain uses TRBV5-1 and TRBJ2-1; TRBD2 agrees at 7 bases. Losses at the gene ends were 3 bases for V and 1 base for J; bases not matched to a gene: 7. Germline V gene sequence: CDR1 SGHRS, CDR2 YFSETQ. The CDR3 runs 16 residues.

The rearrangement uses TRBV6-2 or TRBV6-3 and TRBJ2-2, with a weak D call TRBD1 (6 bases). The CDR3 sequence is 16 residues long. Deletions cut 2 bases from V and 2 bases from J, with 12 bases between. Germline V CDR1 and CDR2: MNHEY, SVGEGT. CDR3 in DNA: TGTGCCAGCAGTTACGCCGGGACAAAAAACACCGGGGAGCTGTTTTTT. This codes for CASSYAGTKNTGELFF.

The chain has TRBV2 and TRBJ2-5; D remains ambiguous. The CDR3 is 10 residues long. The germline CDR1 and CDR2 sequences are SNHLY and FYNNEI. V was cut by 6 bases and J by 6 bases, with 5 bases left in between. The DNA of the CDR3 is TGTGCCAGCAGAGAGAAGACCCAGTACTTC. Translation: CASREKTQYF.

V is TRBV6-5 and J is TRBJ1-6; 7 bases fit TRBD1. The CDR3 covers 16 residues. The germline V gene encodes CDR1 MNHEY and CDR2 SVGAGI. Trimming removed 0 bases from V and 7 bases from J; junction bases left unmatched: 6. CDR3 in DNA: TGTGCCAGCAGTTACTCGAACAGGGGCGGCAATTCACCCCTCCACTTT. Translating it yields CASSYSNRGGNSPLHF.

This chain connects TRBV28 to TRBJ1-2; 11 positions match TRBD1. Looked up from germline, CDR1 is MDHEN and CDR2 is SYDVKM. This CDR3 is 15 amino acids long. Losses at the gene ends were 6 bases for V and 3 bases for J; bases not matched to a gene: 6. The CDR3 region is CASRLWGQGDYGYTF. DNA for the CDR3: TGTGCCAGCAGACTCTGGGGACAGGGGGACTATGGCTACACCTTC.

The chain combines TRBV7-2 with TRBJ1-1; TRBD1 might be the D (6 bases). This CDR3 contains 16 residues. Trimming removed 1 base from V and 3 bases from J, with 15 bases in between. Germline V gene lookup returns CDR1 SGHTA and CDR2 FQGNSA. CDR3 residues: CASSLESRGFYTEAFF. The CDR3 DNA sequence: TGTGCCAGCAGCTTAGAATCCAGGGGATTCTACACTGAAGCTTTCTTT.

The V and J genes are TRBV5-1 and TRBJ2-7; the D is unclear. From germline, CDR1 is SGHRS and CDR2 YFSETQ. The length of the CDR3 is 11 residues. Between the trimmed V and J ends, which lost 3 bases and 3 bases, there was a span of 4 bases. This CDR3 is CASSSNYEQYF. The CDR3 DNA sequence: TGCGCCAGCAGCTCCAACTACGAGCAGTACTTC.

This clone was seen a single time. V is TRBV11-2 and J is TRBJ1-6; possible D gene TRBD1, 6 bases. This CDR3 has 14 residues. Trimming pared 5 bases from V and 7 bases from J, leaving 12 bases between. The germline V gene encodes CDR1 SGHAT and CDR2 FQNNGV. The CDR3 DNA follows: TGTGCCAGCAGCCTTGCCCAGGGGAATTCACCCCTCCACTTT. Encoded protein: CASSLAQGNSPLHF.

The rearrangement uses TRBV27 and TRBJ2-5; D is perhaps TRBD1 (7 bases). Between the trimmed V and J ends, which lost 4 bases and 3 bases, there was a span of 15 bases. CDR3 length: 15 residues. CDR1 and CDR2 from the germline V gene are MNHEY and SMNVEV (reference sequence). CDR3 region: CASSSEGASEETQYF. The CDR3 nucleotides are TGTGCCAGCAGTTCGGAGGGGGCTTCGGAAGAGACCCAGTACTTC.